The 5 T cell receptor beta chains reported below all come from one sample, sequenced in a study of blood T cell repertoires in COVID-19. Assay used: immunoSEQ multiplex PCR; TCRdb lists only in-frame clones, some missing. The sample lists roughly 140,000 clones, 88% occurring once. The sample comprised peripheral blood. These receptors came from a human donor in a cohort sampled during active COVID-19.

This sequence joins TRBV19 and TRBJ2-1; 10 bases are shared with TRBD2. Trimming cost V 1 base and J 2 bases; bases outside gene matches: 2. Germline values: CDR1 LNHDA, CDR2 SQIVND (reference sequence). This CDR3 comprises 16 residues. The CDR3 reads CASSIGSGGPYNEQFF. CDR3 bases: TGTGCCAGTAGTATAGGTAGCGGGGGGCCCTACAATGAGCAGTTCTTC.

V is TRBV7-2 and J is TRBJ1-1, with D unclear. V lost 5 bases to trimming and J lost 2 bases, with 24 bases between them. Germline CDR1 SGHTA, CDR2 FQGNSA. The CDR3 has 18 residues. The CDR3 protein is CASSVDGGMADGNTEAFF. CDR3 coding DNA: TGTGCCAGCAGCGTCGATGGAGGTATGGCAGATGGCAACACTGAAGCTTTCTTT. The full variable domain, its missing parts supplied by reference TRBV7-2 and TRBJ1-1, is GAGVSQSPSNKVTEKGKDVELRCDPISGHTALYWYRQSLGQGLEFLIYFQGNSAPDKSGLPSDRFSAERTGGSVSTLTIQRTQQEDSAVYLCASSVDGGMADGNTEAFFGQGTRLTVV.

The chain recombines TRBV30 with TRBJ2-2, with D possibly being TRBD1 (5 bases). The CDR3 runs 14 residues. Germline V gene sequence: CDR1 GTSNPN, CDR2 SVGIG (reference sequence). Trimming took off 7 bases at V and 6 bases at J, with 18 bases between the two ends. The CDR3 here is CASSKGMDAGELFF. The CDR3 DNA sequence: TGTGCCTCCTCGAAGGGGATGGATGCCGGGGAGCTGTTTTTT.

The chain joins TRBV5-1 to TRBJ2-3, with TRBD2 matching 14 bases. CDR3 length equals 17 residues. CDR1 is SGHRS and CDR2 is YFSETQ in the germline V gene. V shed 4 bases, J shed 3 bases, and the junction held 7 bases outside the gene matches. For the CDR3, the DNA is TGCGCCAGCAGCGCGGGGACTAGCGGGAGAGGGACAGATACGCAGTATTTT. Translated, it gives CASSAGTSGRGTDTQYF.

A note on this clone: A much larger clone sits a single nucleotide away, making a read error possible. This same CDR3 is encoded by further DNA sequences in the sample. The genes are TRBV18 and TRBJ1-5; a possible D gene is TRBD1 (6 bases). Per the germline V gene, CDR1 is KGHSH and CDR2 is LQKENI. This CDR3 is 16 amino acids long. The CDR3 reads CASSPRGSPGIEPQHF. CDR3 DNA: TGTGCTAGCTCACCGAGGGGGAGCCCTGGGATCGAGCCCCAGCATTTT.